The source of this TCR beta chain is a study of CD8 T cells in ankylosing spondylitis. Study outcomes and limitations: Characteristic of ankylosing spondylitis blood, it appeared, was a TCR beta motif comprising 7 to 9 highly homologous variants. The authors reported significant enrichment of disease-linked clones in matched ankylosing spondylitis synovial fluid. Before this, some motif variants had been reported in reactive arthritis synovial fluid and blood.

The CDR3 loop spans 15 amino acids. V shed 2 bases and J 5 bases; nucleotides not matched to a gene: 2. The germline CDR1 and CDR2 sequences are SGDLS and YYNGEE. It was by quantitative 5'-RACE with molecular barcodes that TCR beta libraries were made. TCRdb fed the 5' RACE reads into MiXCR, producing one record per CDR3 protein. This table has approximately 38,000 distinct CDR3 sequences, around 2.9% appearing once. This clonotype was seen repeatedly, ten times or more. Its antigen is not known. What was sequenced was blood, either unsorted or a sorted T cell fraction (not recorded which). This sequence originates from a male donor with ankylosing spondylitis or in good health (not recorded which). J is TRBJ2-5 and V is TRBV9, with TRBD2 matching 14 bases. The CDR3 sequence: CASSVTSGRVETQYF. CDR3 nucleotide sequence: TGTGCCAGCAGCGTGACTAGCGGGAGGGTCGAGACCCAGTACTTC.